This entry lists 28 T cell receptor beta chains sequenced from one sample in a study of response to subunit inactivated influenza vaccine. MiXCR was run by TCRdb on the RT-PCR reads, yielding one entry per CDR3 protein. There are over 800,000 distinct CDR3 sequences in the sample; 21% occur only once, and around 9.6% lies in the top ten. The sequencing used PBMCs from blood, collected 5 to 6 days after vaccination. The source is a man in his fifties or sixties who received an inactivated influenza vaccine.

In its sample, this clonotype was seen a few times. The chain employs TRBV5-5 and TRBJ2-7; D perhaps matches TRBD2 (5 bases). The V gene's germline CDR1 is SGHKS and CDR2 YYEKEE (reference sequence). The length of the CDR3 is 14 residues. The V end was cut by 1 base, the J end by 3 bases, with 11 bases between. CDR3 bases: TGTGCCAGCAGCTTGCAAGCGGATTACTACGAGCAGTACTTC. Residues: CASSLQADYYEQYF. Combining the CDR3 with reference TRBV5-5 and TRBJ2-7 gives the whole variable domain DAGVTQSPTHLIKTRGQQVTLRCSPISGHKSVSWYQQVLGQGPQFIFQYYEKEERGRGNFPDRFSARQFPNYSSELNVNALLLGDSALYLCASSLQADYYEQYFGPGTRLTVT.

This clonotype appeared many times. V usage is TRBV7-2 and J usage is TRBJ1-2; D is unclear. The CDR3 is 12 amino acids. V was trimmed by 3 bases and J by 2 bases, leaving 4 bases between them. Per the germline V gene, CDR1 is SGHTA and CDR2 is FQGNSA. In DNA form, the CDR3 reads TGTGCCAGCAGCTTTAGAAACTATGGCTACACCTTC. Its protein product is CASSFRNYGYTF.

There are a few counts of this clonotype. The chain employs TRBV12-3 or TRBV12-4 and TRBJ2-3, with D possibly TRBD1 on 6 matching bases. V lost 6 bases and J 7 bases, leaving 17 bases between the germline ends. The CDR3 has 14 amino acids. The CDR3, as DNA: TGTGCCAGCAGAGACGACAGAGGGGGAAATACGCAGTATTTT. Its protein is CASRDDRGGNTQYF.

This clonotype was counted between two and nine times. The chain joins TRBV6-1 to TRBJ1-1, with 10 bases identical to TRBD1. The V gene's germline CDR1 is MNHNS and CDR2 SASEGT. There are 14 residues in the CDR3. Losses at the gene ends were 7 bases for V and 5 bases for J; bases not matched to a gene: 7. CDR3 sequence reads: CASTRQGAGTEAFF. CDR3 in DNA: TGTGCCAGCACCCGACAGGGGGCCGGAACTGAAGCTTTCTTT.

This clonotype has only a few counts. The chain links TRBV10-3 to TRBJ2-7; the match to TRBD1 covers 10 bases. The CDR3 runs to 14 residues. The V gene end was trimmed by 7 bases and the J gene end by 2 bases; junction bases not matched to a gene: 5. Germline V gene sequence: CDR1 ENHRY, CDR2 SYGVKD. DNA of the CDR3: TGTGCCATCACTGTGGGACAGGGGCCCTACGAGCAGTACTTC. Its translation is CAITVGQGPYEQYF.

This clonotype was recorded a few times. CDR3 nucleotide sequence: TGTGCCAGCAGCGAAACTAGCGGGAGGGCTTCCAATGAGCAGTTCTTC. It specifies CASSETSGRASNEQFF. The chain has TRBV6-1 and TRBJ2-1; 13 bases are shared with TRBD2. CDR1 and CDR2 from the germline V gene are MNHNS and SASEGT. The CDR3 has 16 amino acids. V gave up 6 bases and J gave up 6 bases; unmatched junction bases: 8.

The rearrangement joins TRBV3-1 to TRBJ2-3, with D possibly being TRBD1 (6 bases). The germline V gene has CDR1 LGHDT and CDR2 YNNKEL (reference sequence). This CDR3 region has 17 residues. Trimming stripped 2 bases from V and 2 bases from J, with 17 bases between. The CDR3: CASSQRPGAGHTDTQYF. The CDR3 region has the DNA TGTGCCAGCAGCCAAAGGCCAGGGGCGGGCCACACAGATACGCAGTATTTT.

This clonotype was seen at least ten times. This sequence joins TRBV9 and TRBJ2-2, with TRBD2 identical over 10 bases. The CDR3 has 19 amino acids. Looked up from germline, CDR1 is SGDLS and CDR2 is YYNGEE. The junction had 15 bases not matched to a gene; V was cut back by 3 bases and J by 4 bases. For the CDR3, the DNA is TGTGCCAGCAGCGCACAGCGGGAGGGCGAAATTCGGGGCACCGGGGAGCTGTTTTTT. This codes for CASSAQREGEIRGTGELFF.

This clonotype was detected many times. This chain joins TRBV20-1 and TRBJ2-7; tentatively, D is TRBD1 or TRBD2 (7 bases each). Germline values: CDR1 DFQATT, CDR2 SNEGSKA (reference sequence). This CDR3 comprises 14 residues. V lost 5 bases and J lost 4, with 18 bases in between. CDR3 DNA sequence: TGCAGTGCTGTAAGCGGGACAGATATTTACGAGCAGTACTTC. Translation: CSAVSGTDIYEQYF.

The chain couples TRBV7-8 to TRBJ2-3; TRBD2 is a possible D gene (6 bases). The germline gives CDR1 SGHVS, CDR2 FQNEAQ. V gave up 5 bases and J gave up 2 bases, with 17 bases separating them. This CDR3 region has 16 residues. The DNA for the CDR3 is TGTGCCAGCAGCCCTTGGGGAGGATGGTCCACAGATACGCAGTATTTT. It is translated as CASSPWGGWSTDTQYF.

The rearrangement joins TRBV6-5 to TRBJ2-3; TRBD1 is a possible D gene (5 bases). Germline V gene sequence: CDR1 MNHEY, CDR2 SVGAGI. There are 15 residues in the CDR3. V shed 2 bases and J shed 1 base, with 10 bases lying between them. The DNA of the CDR3 is TGTGCCAGCAGTTACGGGGCCCTCCGCACAGATACGCAGTATTTT. Protein sequence: CASSYGALRTDTQYF.

This clonotype was detected a few times. This chain links TRBV10-3 with TRBJ2-7, with TRBD1 matching over 8 bases. The CDR3 covers 11 residues. V trimming: 11 bases; J trimming: 4 bases; junction bases outside the gene matches: 4. Germline lookup yields CDR1 ENHRY and CDR2 SYGVKD. For the CDR3, the DNA is TGTGCCGTTGACAGGGGTTACGAGCAGTACTTC. Translated: CAVDRGYEQYF.

This clonotype was observed a handful of times. This chain uses TRBV7-9 with TRBJ2-1; D not resolved. The CDR3 runs to 15 residues. Germline V gene lookup returns CDR1 SEHNR and CDR2 FQNEAQ (reference sequence). V was trimmed by 1 base and J by 4 bases, leaving 11 bases between them. CDR3 amino acids: CASSLVRRIYNEQFF. The CDR3 nucleotides read TGTGCCAGCAGCTTAGTCCGACGAATTTACAATGAGCAGTTCTTC.

This clonotype was detected a few times. The gene calls are TRBV5-1 and TRBJ2-5; D not resolved. Germline CDR1 reads SGHRS; CDR2 reads YFSETQ. CDR3 length: 13 residues. V was cut by 4 bases and J by 7 bases, with 14 bases left in between. The CDR3 nucleotides read TGCGCCAGCAGCGCCTCGCTAGATAGGACCCAGTACTTC. Translation: CASSASLDRTQYF.

The V and J genes are TRBV11-2 and TRBJ2-5; tentative D call: TRBD1 (6 bases). The germline gives CDR1 SGHAT, CDR2 FQNNGV. This CDR3 comprises 14 residues. The V and J ends lost 5 bases and 1 base respectively, with 11 bases between them. CDR3 loop: CASSTGTFQETQYF. CDR3 nucleotides: TGTGCCAGCAGCACCGGGACATTCCAAGAGACCCAGTACTTC.

The chain employs TRBV7-6 and TRBJ1-5; 8 positions agree with TRBD1. V trimming: 1 base; J trimming: 7 bases; junction bases outside the gene matches: 6. CDR3 length equals 15 residues. Germline loops: CDR1 SGHVS, CDR2 FNYEAQ. CDR3 protein: CASSLGPGGEQPQHF. In nucleotides, the CDR3 is TGTGCCAGCAGCTTAGGCCCAGGGGGCGAACAGCCCCAGCATTTT.

This chain joins TRBV20-1 and TRBJ2-2; 9 nucleotides match TRBD1. From germline, CDR1 is DFQATT and CDR2 SNEGSKA (reference sequence). The CDR3 sequence is 16 residues long. J lost 3 bases, V lost 0 bases, and 5 bases had no gene match. The CDR3 DNA reads as TGCAGTGCTAGAGACTTATGGACAGGGGACACCGGGGAGCTGTTTTTT. Residues: CSARDLWTGDTGELFF.

This clonotype was seen many times. This rearrangement joins TRBV5-1 to TRBJ2-3, with D perhaps TRBD1 or TRBD2 (5 bases each). V was trimmed by 1 base and J by 0 bases, leaving 15 bases between them. The CDR3 has 17 residues. Germline CDR1 reads SGHRS; CDR2 reads YFSETQ. The CDR3: CASSLWYGTPSTDTQYF. CDR3 DNA: TGCGCCAGCAGCTTGTGGTATGGGACCCCTAGCACAGATACGCAGTATTTT.

This chain joins TRBV28 and TRBJ2-4; possibly TRBD2 for D (6 bases). The CDR3 has 14 amino acids. CDR1 and CDR2 from the germline V gene are MDHEN and SYDVKM. The V gene lost 5 bases and the J gene lost 1 base, with 9 bases spanning the gap. This chain's CDR3 is CASSPAGAKNIQYF. In DNA form, the CDR3 reads TGTGCCAGCAGTCCGGCGGGGGCCAAAAACATTCAGTACTTC.

This clonotype was seen only a few times. The genes are TRBV20-1 and TRBJ2-1, with 7 bases lining up with TRBD2. The germline V gene encodes CDR1 DFQATT and CDR2 SNEGSKA (reference sequence). This CDR3 has 10 residues. Trimming took 6 bases from V and 9 from J; bases not matched to a gene: 2. The CDR3 DNA reads TGCAGTGCCGGGACTACTGAGCAGTTCTTC. Protein sequence: CSAGTTEQFF.

This clonotype was found a few times. The CDR3 here is CASSQAWGPNQPQHF. CDR3 DNA sequence: TGTGCCAGCAGCCAAGCCTGGGGGCCCAATCAGCCCCAGCATTTT. The gene calls are TRBV3-1 and TRBJ1-5, with D possibly TRBD1 on 6 matching bases. V shed 1 base and J shed 3 bases, with 10 bases lying between them. Germline V gene sequence: CDR1 LGHDT, CDR2 YNNKEL (reference sequence). This CDR3 has 15 amino acids.

This clonotype was observed a few times. The V and J genes are TRBV9 and TRBJ2-7, with D perhaps assigned TRBD1 or TRBD2 (5 bases each). The CDR3 is 12 amino acids. The germline V gene has CDR1 SGDLS and CDR2 YYNGEE. V lost 3 bases, J lost 6 bases, and 10 bases lay in between. The CDR3 DNA reads TGTGCCAGCAGCGCGACTGGGACCGAGCAGTACTTC. This gives the protein CASSATGTEQYF.

The chain links TRBV6-2 or TRBV6-3 to TRBJ2-2, with TRBD1 identical over 7 bases. The CDR3 contains 17 residues. From germline, CDR1 is MNHEY and CDR2 SVGEGT. The trim removed 6 bases at V and 3 bases at J, leaving 13 bases unmatched. CDR3 sequence reads: CASSYRLRDSYTGELFF. In DNA form, the CDR3 reads TGTGCCAGCAGCTACCGACTTAGGGACAGCTACACCGGGGAGCTGTTTTTT.

The chain couples TRBV10-3 to TRBJ2-7; no reliable D call. Trimming cost V 3 bases and J 3 bases, with 6 bases left between them. The germline V gene has CDR1 ENHRY and CDR2 SYGVKD. The CDR3 has 12 residues. CDR3 sequence: CAISEDRYEQYF. The CDR3 bases are TGTGCCATCAGTGAAGACCGCTACGAGCAGTACTTC.

This chain links TRBV4-3 with TRBJ1-5, with D perhaps TRBD1 (5 bases). V was trimmed by 1 base and J by 4 bases, leaving 11 bases between them. Germline CDR1 and CDR2: LGHNA and YSLEER. This CDR3 has 15 amino acids. The CDR3 DNA reads TGCGCCAGCAGCCAAGTTCACAGGCCAAATCAGCCCCAGCATTTT. Translating gives CASSQVHRPNQPQHF.

This clonotype was counted only a few times. V usage is TRBV6-5 and J usage is TRBJ2-1, with 8 bases matching TRBD2. CDR1 and CDR2 from the germline V gene are MNHEY and SVGAGI. With 0 bases clipped from V and 1 base from J, the junction kept 5 bases outside the gene matches. CDR3 length: 17 amino acids. As DNA, the CDR3 is TGTGCCAGCAGTTACTCAGCGGGAGTGCGATCCTACAATGAGCAGTTCTTC. This translates into CASSYSAGVRSYNEQFF.

The gene calls are TRBV28 and TRBJ2-7; a possible D gene is TRBD2 (6 bases). CDR1 and CDR2 from the germline V gene are MDHEN and SYDVKM. The CDR3 runs to 16 residues. V was pared by 8 bases and J by 0 bases, with 20 bases between. CDR3 bases: TGTGCCAGCGGCCCCGGGCGGCGGACTACCTCCTACGAGCAGTACTTC. Translated, it gives CASGPGRRTTSYEQYF.

The J gene is TRBJ2-5, the V gene TRBV7-9; D unclear. V shed 8 bases and J shed 0 bases, with 10 bases lying between them. The CDR3 spans 13 residues. Germline V gene data show CDR1 as SEHNR and CDR2 as FQNEAQ (reference sequence). For the CDR3, the DNA is TGTGCCAGCGGAGCCTGGTACCAAGAGACCCAGTACTTC. Its translation: CASGAWYQETQYF.